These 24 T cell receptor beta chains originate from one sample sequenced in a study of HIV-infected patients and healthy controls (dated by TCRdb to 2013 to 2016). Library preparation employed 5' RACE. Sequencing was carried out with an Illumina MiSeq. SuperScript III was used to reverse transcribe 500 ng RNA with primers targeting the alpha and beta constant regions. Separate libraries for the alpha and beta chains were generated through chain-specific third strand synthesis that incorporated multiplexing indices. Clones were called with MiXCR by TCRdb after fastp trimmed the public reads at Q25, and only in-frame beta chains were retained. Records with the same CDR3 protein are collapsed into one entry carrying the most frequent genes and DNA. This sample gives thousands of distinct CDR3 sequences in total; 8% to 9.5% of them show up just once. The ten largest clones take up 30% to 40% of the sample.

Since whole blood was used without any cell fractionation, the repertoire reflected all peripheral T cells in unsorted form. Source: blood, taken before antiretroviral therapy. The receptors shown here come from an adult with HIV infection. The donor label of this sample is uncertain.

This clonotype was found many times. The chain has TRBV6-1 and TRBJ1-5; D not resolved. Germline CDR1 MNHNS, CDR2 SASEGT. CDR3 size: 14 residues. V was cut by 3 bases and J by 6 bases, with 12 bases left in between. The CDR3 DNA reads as TGTGCCAGCAGTGAGGAGGGTTTGGGTCAGCCCCAGCATTTT. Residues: CASSEEGLGQPQHF.

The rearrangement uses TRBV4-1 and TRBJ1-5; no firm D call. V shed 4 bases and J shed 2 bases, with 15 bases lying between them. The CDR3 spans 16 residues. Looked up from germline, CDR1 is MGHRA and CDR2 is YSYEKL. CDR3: CASSPLKGGGNQPQHF. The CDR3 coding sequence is TGCGCCAGCAGCCCCTTGAAGGGAGGAGGCAATCAGCCCCAGCATTTT.

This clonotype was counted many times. The CDR3 region is CSVEVAGVGETQYF. The CDR3 nucleotides are TGCAGCGTTGAGGTAGCGGGAGTTGGAGAGACCCAGTACTTC. V and J are TRBV29-1 and TRBJ2-5; 9 nucleotides line up with TRBD2. The CDR3 spans 14 residues. CDR1 is SQVTM, CDR2 ANQGSEA, per germline. V lost 3 bases and J lost 4; bases outside the gene matches: 6.

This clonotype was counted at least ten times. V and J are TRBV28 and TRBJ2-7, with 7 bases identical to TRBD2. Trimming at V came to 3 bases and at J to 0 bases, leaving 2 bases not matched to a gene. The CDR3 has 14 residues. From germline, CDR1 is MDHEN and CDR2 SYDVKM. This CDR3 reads CASSLTSSSYEQYF. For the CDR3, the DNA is TGTGCCAGCAGTTTGACTAGCAGCTCCTACGAGCAGTACTTC.

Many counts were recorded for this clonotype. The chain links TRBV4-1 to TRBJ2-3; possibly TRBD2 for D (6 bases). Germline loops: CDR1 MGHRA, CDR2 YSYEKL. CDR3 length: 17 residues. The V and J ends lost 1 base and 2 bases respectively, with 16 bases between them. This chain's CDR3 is CASSQASSVTPTDTQYF. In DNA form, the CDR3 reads TGCGCCAGCAGCCAAGCATCTAGCGTTACACCCACAGATACGCAGTATTTT.

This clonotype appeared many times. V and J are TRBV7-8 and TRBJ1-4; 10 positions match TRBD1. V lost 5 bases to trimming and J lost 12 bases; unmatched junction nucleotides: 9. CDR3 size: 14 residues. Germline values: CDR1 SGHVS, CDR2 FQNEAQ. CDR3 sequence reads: CASSPDRGVVELFF. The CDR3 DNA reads TGTGCCAGCAGCCCGGACAGGGGGGTAGTAGAACTGTTTTTT.

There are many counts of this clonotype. The CDR3: CASSPMYWPNTEAFF. As DNA, the CDR3 is TGTGCCAGCAGCCCAATGTACTGGCCGAACACTGAAGCTTTCTTT. The genes are TRBV7-8 and TRBJ1-1; unclear D gene. V was clipped by 5 bases and J by 1 base, with 14 bases between them. CDR1 SGHVS and CDR2 FQNEAQ come from the germline V gene. The CDR3 contains 15 residues.

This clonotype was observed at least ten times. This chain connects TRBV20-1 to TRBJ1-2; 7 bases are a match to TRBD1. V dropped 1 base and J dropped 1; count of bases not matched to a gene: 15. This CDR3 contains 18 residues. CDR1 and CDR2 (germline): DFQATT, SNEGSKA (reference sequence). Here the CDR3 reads CSARGTGRYTGINYGYTF. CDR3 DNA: TGCAGTGCTAGAGGGACAGGACGATACACGGGGATTAACTATGGCTACACCTTC.

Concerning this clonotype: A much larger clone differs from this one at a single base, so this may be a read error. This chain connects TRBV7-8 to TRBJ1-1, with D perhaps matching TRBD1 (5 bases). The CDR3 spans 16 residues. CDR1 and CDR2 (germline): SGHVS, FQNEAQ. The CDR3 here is CPSTFARATMNTEAFF. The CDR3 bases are TGTCCCAGCACGTTCGCCAGGGCAACCATGAACACTGAAGCTTTCTTT.

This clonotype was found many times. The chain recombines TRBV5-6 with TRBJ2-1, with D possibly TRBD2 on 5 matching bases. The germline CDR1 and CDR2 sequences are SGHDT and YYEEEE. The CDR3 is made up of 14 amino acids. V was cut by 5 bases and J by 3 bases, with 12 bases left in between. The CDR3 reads CASRSGLHYNEQFF. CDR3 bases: TGTGCCAGCAGGTCAGGACTCCACTACAATGAGCAGTTCTTC.

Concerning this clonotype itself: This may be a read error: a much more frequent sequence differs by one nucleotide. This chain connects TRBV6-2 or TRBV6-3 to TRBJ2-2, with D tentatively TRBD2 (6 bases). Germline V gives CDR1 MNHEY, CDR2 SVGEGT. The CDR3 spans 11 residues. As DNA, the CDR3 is TGTGCCAGCAGTAGGGACCGGGAGCTGTTATTT. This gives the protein CASSRDRELLF.

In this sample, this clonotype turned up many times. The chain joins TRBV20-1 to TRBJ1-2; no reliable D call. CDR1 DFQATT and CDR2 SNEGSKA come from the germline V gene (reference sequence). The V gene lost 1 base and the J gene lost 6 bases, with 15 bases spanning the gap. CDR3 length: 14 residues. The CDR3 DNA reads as TGCAGTGCTAGAGCAGCGGGAGGAGATAATGGCTACACCTTC. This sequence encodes CSARAAGGDNGYTF.

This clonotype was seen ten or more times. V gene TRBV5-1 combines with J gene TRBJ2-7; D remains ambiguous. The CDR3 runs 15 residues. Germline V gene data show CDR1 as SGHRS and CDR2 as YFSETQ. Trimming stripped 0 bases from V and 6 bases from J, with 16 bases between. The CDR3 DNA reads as TGCGCCAGCAGCTTGGGTAGTACACGACACTTCGAGCAGTACTTC. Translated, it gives CASSLGSTRHFEQYF.

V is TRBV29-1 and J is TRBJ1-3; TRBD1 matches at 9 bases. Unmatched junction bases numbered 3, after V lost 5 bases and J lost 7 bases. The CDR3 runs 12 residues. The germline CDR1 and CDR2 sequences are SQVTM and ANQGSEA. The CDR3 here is CSVLQGANTIYF. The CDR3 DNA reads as TGCAGCGTTCTACAGGGGGCTAACACCATATATTTT.

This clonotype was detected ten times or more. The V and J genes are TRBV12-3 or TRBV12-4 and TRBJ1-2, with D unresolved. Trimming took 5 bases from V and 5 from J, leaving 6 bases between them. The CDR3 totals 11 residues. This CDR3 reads CASSQIYGYTF. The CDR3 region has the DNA TGTGCCAGCAGTCAGATATATGGCTACACCTTC.

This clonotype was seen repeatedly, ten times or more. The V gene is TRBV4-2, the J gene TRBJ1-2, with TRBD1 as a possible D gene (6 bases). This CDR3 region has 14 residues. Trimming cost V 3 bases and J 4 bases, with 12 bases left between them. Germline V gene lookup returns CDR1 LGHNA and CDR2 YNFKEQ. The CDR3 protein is CASSQVGQTYGYTF. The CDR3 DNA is TGTGCCAGCAGCCAGGTAGGACAGACCTATGGCTACACCTTC.

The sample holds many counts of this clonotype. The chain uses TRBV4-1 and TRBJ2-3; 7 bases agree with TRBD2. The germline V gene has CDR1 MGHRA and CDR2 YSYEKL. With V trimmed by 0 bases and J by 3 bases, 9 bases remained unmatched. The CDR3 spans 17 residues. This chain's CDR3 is CASSQDYTAGITDTQYF. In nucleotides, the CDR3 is TGCGCCAGCAGCCAAGACTACACAGCGGGGATAACAGATACGCAGTATTTT.

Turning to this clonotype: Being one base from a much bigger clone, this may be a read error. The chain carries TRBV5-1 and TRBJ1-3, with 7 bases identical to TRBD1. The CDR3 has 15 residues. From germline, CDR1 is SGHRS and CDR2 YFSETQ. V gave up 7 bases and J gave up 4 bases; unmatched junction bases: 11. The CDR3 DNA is TGCGCCAGCGGCGTAGGGACAGTAGGAGGAAACACCATATATTTT. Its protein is CASGVGTVGGNTIYF.

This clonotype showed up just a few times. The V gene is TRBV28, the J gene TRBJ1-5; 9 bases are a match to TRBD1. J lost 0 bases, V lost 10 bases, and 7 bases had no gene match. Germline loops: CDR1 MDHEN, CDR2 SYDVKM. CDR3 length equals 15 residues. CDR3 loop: CAITQGAVSNQPQHF. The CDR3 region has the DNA TGTGCCATCACACAGGGGGCAGTTAGCAATCAGCCCCAGCATTTT.

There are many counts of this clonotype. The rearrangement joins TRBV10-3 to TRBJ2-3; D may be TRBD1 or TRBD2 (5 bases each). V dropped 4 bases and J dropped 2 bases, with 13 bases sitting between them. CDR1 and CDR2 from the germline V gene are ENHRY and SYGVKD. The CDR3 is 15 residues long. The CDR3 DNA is TGTGCCATCAGTGGAGGGGAAGGAATCACAGATACGCAGTATTTT. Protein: CAISGGEGITDTQYF.

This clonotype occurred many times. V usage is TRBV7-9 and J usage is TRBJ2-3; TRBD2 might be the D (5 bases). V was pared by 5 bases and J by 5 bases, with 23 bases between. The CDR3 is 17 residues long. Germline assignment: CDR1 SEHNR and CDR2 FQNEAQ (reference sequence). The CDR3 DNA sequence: TGTGCCAGCAGCCCCGACTTAGGCGGGCTCTGGGAAGATACGCAGTATTTT. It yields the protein CASSPDLGGLWEDTQYF.

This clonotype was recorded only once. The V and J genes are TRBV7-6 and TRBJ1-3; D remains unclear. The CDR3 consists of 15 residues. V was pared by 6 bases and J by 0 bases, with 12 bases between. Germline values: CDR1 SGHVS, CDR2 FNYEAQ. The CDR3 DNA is TGTGCCAGCAGGCGCAGACCGAACTCTGGAAACACCATATATTTT. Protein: CASRRRPNSGNTIYF. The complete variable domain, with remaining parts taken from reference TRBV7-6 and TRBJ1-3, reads GAGVSQSPRYKVTKRGQDVALRCDPISGHVSLYWYRQALGQGPEFLTYFNYEAQQDKSGLPNDRFSAERPEGSISTLTIQRTEQRDSAMYRCASRRRPNSGNTIYFGEGSWLTVV.

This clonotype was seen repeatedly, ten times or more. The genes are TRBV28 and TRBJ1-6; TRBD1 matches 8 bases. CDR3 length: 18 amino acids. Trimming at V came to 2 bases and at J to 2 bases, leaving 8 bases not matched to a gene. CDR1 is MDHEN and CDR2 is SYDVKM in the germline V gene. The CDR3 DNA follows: TGTGCCAGCAGTTTACGGACAGGGAGCATCGCCTATAATTCACCCCTCCACTTT. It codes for CASSLRTGSIAYNSPLHF.

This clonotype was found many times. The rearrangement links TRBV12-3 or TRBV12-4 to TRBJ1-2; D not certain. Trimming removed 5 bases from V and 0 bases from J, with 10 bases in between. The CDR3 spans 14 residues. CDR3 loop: CASSIQSTNYGYTF. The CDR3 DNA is TGTGCCAGCAGTATCCAGTCAACTAACTATGGCTACACCTTC.